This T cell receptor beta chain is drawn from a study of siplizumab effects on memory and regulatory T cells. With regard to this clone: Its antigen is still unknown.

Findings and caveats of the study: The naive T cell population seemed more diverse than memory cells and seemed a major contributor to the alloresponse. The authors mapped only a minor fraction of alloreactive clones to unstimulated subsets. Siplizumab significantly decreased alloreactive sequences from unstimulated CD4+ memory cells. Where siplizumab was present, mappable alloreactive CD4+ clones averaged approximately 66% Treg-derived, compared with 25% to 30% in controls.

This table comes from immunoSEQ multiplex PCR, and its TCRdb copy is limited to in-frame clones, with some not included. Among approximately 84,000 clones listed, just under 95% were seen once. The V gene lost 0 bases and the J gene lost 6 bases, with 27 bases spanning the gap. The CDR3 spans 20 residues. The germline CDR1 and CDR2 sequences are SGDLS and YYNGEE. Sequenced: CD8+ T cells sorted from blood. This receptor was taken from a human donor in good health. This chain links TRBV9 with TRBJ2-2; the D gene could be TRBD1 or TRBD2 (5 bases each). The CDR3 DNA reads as TGTGCCAGCAGCGTAGTCTTGGGGCCAGACTCCGTGGGGGTGGCCGGGGAGCTGTTTTTT. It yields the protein CASSVVLGPDSVGVAGELFF.